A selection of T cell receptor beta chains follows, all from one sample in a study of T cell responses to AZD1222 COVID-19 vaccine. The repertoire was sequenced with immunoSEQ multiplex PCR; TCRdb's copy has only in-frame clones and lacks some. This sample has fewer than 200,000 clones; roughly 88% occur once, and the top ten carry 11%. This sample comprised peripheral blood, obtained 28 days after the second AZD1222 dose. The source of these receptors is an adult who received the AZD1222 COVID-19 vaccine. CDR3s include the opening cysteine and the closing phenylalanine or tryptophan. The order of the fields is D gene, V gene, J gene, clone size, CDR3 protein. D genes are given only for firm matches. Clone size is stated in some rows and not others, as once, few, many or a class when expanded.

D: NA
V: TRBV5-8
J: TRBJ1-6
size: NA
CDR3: CASSGRGNSPLHF

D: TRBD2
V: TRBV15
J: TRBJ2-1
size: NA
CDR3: CATSRDGAGGRDEQFF

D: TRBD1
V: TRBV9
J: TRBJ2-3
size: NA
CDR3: CASSVIRGQISSTDTQYF

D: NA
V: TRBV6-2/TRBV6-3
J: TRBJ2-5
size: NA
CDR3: CASSYSLGETQYF

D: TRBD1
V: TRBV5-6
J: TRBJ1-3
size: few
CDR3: CASSFNSWDRAGNTIYF

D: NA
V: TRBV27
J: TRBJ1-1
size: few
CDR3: CASSSPTTGWTEAFF

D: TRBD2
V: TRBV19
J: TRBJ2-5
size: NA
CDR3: CASRGLAGRIQETQYF

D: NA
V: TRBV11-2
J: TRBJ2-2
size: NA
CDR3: CASSFSSRGETGELFF

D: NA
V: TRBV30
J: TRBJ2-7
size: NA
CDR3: CAWGGGPYEQYF

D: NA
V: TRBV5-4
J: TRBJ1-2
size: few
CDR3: CASSPVMDTLRFYGYTF

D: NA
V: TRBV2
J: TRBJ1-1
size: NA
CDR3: CASSELGLNTEAFF

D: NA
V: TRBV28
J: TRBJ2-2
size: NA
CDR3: CASSRGRWGELFF

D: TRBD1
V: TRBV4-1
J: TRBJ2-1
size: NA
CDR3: CASSLLAGQGAYNEQFF

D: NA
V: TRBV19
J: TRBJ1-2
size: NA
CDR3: CASSLRDPYGYTF

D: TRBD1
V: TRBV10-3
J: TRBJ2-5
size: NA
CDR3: CAISSAGGIGETQYF

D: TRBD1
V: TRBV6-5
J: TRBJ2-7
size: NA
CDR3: CASSKPGQGLYEQYF

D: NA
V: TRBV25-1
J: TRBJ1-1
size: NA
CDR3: CASSDVDTEAFF

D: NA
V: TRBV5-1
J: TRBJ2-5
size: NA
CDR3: CASSLAKTGETQYF

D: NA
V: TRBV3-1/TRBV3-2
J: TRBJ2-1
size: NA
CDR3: CASSLNNEQFF

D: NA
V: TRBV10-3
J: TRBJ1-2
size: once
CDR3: CAISAPAVDTTNYGYTF